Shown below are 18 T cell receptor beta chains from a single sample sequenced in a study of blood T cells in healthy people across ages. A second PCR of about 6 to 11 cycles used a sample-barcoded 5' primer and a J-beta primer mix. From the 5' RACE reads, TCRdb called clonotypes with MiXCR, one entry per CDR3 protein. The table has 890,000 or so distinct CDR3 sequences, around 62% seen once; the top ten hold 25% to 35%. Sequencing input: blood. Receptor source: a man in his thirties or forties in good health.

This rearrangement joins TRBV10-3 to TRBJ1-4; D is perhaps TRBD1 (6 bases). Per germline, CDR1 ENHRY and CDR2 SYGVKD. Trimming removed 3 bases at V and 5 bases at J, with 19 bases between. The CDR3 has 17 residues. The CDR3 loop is CAISDAGAIGRNEKLFF. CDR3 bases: TGTGCCATCAGTGATGCAGGGGCGATAGGGAGAAATGAAAAACTGTTTTTT.

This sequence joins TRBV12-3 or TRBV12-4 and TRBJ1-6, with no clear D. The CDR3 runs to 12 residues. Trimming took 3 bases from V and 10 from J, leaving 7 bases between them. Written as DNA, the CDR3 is TGTGCCAGCAGTTTTGCCCCATCACCCCTCCACTTT. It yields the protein CASSFAPSPLHF.

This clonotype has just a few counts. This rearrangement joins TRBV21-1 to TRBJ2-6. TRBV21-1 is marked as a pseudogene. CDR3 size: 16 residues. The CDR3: CASSKPPTPGANVLTF. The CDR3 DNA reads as TGTGCCAGCAGCAAACCGCCTACGCCGGGGGCCAACGTCCTGACTTTC.

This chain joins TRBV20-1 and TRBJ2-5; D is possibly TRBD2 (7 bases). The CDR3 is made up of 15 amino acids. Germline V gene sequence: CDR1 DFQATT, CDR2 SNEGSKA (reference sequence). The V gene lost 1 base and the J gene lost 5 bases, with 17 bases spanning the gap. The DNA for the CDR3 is TGCAGTGCTAGAGTCCCGGGGGGCTCGTCGGAGACCCAGTACTTC. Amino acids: CSARVPGGSSETQYF.

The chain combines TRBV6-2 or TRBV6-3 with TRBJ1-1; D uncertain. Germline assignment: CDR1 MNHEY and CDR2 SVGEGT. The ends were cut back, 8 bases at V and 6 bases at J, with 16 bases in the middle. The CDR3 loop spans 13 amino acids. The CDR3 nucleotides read TGTGCCAGCGTAATCCAGTATTCGGCTGAAGCTTTCTTT. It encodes CASVIQYSAEAFF.

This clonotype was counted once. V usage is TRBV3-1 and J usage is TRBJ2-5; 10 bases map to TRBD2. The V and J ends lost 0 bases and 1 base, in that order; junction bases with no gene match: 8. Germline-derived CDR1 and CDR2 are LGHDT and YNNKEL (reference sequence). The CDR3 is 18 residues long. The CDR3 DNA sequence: TGTGCCAGCAGCCAAGACCTCGTACTAGCGGGGATCCAAGAGACCCAGTACTTC. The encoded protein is CASSQDLVLAGIQETQYF.

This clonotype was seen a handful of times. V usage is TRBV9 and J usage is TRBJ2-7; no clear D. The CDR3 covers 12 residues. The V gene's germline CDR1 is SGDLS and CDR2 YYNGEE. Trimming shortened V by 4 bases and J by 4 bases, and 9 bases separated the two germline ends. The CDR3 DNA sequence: TGTGCCAGCAGCCGTACCGTATACGAGCAGTACTTC. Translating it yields CASSRTVYEQYF.

CDR3: CASSPFGLGTSYNEQFF. CDR3 bases: TGTGCCAGCAGCCCGTTCGGGTTGGGGACGTCCTACAATGAGCAGTTCTTC. V gene TRBV7-6 combines with J gene TRBJ2-1; D is possibly TRBD1 or TRBD2 (5 bases each). The V end lost 5 bases, the J end lost 1 base, and 18 bases lay between the germline ends. CDR1 is SGHVS, CDR2 FNYEAQ, per germline. This CDR3 has 17 amino acids. Full variable domain (rest looked up from reference TRBV7-6 and TRBJ2-1): GAGVSQSPRYKVTKRGQDVALRCDPISGHVSLYWYRQALGQGPEFLTYFNYEAQQDKSGLPNDRFSAERPEGSISTLTIQRTEQRDSAMYRCASSPFGLGTSYNEQFFGPGTRLTVL.

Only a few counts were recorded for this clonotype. CDR3 DNA: TGTGCCAGCAGCTCCAGTTATAATAATTCACCCCTCCACTTT. This gives the protein CASSSSYNNSPLHF. V and J are TRBV7-2 and TRBJ1-6; D ambiguous. The germline V gene has CDR1 SGHTA and CDR2 FQGNSA. This CDR3 has 14 amino acids. Trimming took 4 bases from V and 5 from J, leaving 9 bases between them.

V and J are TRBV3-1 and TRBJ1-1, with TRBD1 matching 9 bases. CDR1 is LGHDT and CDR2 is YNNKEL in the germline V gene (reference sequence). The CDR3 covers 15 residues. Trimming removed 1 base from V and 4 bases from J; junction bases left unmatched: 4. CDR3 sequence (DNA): TGTGCCAGCAGCCAAGGGGGACAGGGACGCACTGAAGCTTTCTTT. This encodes CASSQGGQGRTEAFF.

CDR3: CSWGTGYNEQFF. DNA for the CDR3: TGCAGTTGGGGTACAGGTTACAATGAGCAGTTCTTC. V and J are TRBV20-1 and TRBJ2-1; a possible D gene is TRBD1 (5 bases). The CDR3 is 12 residues long. Between the trimmed V and J ends, which lost 8 bases and 4 bases, there was a span of 12 bases. The germline gives CDR1 DFQATT, CDR2 SNEGSKA (reference sequence).

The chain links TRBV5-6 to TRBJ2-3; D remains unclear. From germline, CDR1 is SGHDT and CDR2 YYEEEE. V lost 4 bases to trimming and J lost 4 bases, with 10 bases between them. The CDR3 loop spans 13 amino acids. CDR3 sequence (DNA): TGTGCCAGCAGCCAACTCCCATCAGATACGCAGTATTTT. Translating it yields CASSQLPSDTQYF. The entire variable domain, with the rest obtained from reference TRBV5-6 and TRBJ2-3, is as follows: DAGVTQSPTHLIKTRGQQVTLRCSPKSGHDTVSWYQQALGQGPQFIFQYYEEEERQRGNFPDRFSGHQFPNYSSELNVNALLLGDSALYLCASSQLPSDTQYFGPGTRLTVL.

This chain's CDR3 is CASSGGLAGTDTQYF. The CDR3 nucleotides are TGCGCCAGCAGCGGGGGACTAGCGGGCACAGATACGCAGTATTTT. V and J are TRBV5-1 and TRBJ2-3; 11 nucleotides align to TRBD2. Losses at the gene ends were 4 bases for V and 1 base for J; bases not matched to a gene: 2. CDR1 and CDR2 (germline): SGHRS, YFSETQ. There are 15 residues in the CDR3.

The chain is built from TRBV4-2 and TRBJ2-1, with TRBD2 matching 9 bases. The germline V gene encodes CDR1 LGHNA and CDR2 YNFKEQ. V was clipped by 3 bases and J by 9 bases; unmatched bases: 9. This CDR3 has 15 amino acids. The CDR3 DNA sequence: TGTGCCAGCAGCCAGAAGCGGGGGGATCACAGTGAGCAGTTCTTC. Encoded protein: CASSQKRGDHSEQFF.

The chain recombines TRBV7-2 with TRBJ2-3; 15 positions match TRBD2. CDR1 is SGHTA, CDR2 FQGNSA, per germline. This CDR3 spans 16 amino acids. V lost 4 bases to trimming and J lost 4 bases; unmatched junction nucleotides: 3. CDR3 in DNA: TGTGCCAGCAGCTCCGGGACTAGCGGGGGGTCAGATACGCAGTATTTT. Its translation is CASSSGTSGGSDTQYF.

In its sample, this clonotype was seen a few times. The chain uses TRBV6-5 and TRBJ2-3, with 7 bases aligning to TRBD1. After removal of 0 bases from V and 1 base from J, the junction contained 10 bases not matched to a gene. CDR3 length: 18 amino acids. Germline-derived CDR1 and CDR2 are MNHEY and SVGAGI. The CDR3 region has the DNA TGTGCCAGCAGTTACTCGAAGGTTACCCAGGGGGGCACAGATACGCAGTATTTT. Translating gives CASSYSKVTQGGTDTQYF.

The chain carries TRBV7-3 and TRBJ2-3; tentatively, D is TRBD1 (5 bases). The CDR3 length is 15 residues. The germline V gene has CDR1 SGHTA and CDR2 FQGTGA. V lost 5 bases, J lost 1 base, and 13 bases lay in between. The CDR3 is CASSDLGEGTDTQYF. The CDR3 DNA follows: TGTGCCAGCAGCGACCTAGGGGAAGGCACAGATACGCAGTATTTT. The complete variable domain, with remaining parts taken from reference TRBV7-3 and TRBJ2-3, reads GAGVSQTPSNKVTEKGKYVELRCDPISGHTALYWYRQSLGQGPEFLIYFQGTGAADDSGLPNDRFFAVRPEGSVSTLKIQRTERGDSAVYLCASSDLGEGTDTQYFGPGTRLTVL.

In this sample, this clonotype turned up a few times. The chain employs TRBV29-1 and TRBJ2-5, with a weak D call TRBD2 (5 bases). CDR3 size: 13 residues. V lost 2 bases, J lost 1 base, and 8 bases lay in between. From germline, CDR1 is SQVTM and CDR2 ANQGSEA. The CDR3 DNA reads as TGCAGCGTTGAAACTAGGCTCCAAGAGACCCAGTACTTC. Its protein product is CSVETRLQETQYF.